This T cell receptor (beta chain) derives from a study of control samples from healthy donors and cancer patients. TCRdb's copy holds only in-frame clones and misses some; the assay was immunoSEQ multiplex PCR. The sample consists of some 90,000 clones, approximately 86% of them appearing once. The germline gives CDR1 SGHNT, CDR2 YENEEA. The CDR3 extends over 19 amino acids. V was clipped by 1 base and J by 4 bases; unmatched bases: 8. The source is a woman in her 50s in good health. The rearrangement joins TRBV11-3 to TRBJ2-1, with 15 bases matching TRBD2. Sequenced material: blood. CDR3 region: CASSLAGTSGRRGYNEQFF. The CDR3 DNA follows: TGTGCCAGCAGCTTAGCCGGGACTAGCGGGAGGAGGGGGTACAATGAGCAGTTCTTC.